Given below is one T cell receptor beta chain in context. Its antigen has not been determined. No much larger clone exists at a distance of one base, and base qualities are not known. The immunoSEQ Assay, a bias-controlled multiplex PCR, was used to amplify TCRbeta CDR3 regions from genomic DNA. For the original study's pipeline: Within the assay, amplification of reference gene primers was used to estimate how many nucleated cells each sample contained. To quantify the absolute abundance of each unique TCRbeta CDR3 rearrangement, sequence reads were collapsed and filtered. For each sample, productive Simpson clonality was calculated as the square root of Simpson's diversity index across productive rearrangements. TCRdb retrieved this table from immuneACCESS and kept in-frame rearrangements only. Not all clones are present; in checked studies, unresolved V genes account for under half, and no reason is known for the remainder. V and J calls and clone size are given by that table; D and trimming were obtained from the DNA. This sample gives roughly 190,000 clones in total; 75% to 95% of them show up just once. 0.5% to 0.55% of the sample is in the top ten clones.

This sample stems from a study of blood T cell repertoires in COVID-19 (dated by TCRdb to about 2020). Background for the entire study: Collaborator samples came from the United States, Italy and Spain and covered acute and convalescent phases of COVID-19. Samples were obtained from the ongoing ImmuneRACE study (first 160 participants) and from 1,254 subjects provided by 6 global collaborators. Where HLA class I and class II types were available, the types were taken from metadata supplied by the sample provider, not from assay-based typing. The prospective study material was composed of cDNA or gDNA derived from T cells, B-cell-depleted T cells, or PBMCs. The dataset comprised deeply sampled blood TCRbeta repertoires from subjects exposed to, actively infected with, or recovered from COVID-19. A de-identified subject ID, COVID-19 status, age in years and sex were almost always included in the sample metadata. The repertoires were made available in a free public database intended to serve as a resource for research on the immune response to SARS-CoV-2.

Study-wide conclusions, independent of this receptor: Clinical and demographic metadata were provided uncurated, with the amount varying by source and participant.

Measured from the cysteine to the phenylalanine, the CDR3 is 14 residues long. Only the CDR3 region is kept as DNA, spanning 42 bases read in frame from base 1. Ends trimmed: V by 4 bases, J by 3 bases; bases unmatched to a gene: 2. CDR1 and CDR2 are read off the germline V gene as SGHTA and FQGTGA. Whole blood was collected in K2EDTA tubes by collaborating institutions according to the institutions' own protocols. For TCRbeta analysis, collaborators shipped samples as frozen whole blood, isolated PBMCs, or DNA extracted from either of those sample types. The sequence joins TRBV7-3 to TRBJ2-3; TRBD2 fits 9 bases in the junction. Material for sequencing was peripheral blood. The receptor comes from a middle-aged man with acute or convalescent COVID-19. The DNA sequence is TGTGCCAGCAGCTCCCTAGCGGGGACAGATACGCAGTATTTT. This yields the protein CASSSLAGTDTQYF.